This T cell receptor (beta chain) was retrieved from a study of shared clonotypes between healthy human individuals. General study points: The study generally estimated greater richness for naive than memory subsets.

Genomic DNA of every subset was divided equally among multiple immunoSEQ plates. Tens of thousands of T cell genomes, or roughly 200 ng DNA, went into the sorted-subset replicate PCRs. The data were produced by immunoSEQ multiplex PCR, yet TCRdb's version contains in-frame clones alone and is incomplete. There are over 750,000 clones in the sample; approximately 97% occur only once, and over 0.2% lies in the top ten. The CDR3 has 14 amino acids. The V gene's germline CDR1 is SGHTA and CDR2 FQGNSA. Trimming at V came to 4 bases and at J to 2 bases, leaving 3 bases not matched to a gene. As regards this clone: Its cognate antigen is unknown. Other DNA sequences in this sample translate to the same CDR3.

Naive CD8 cells lacked CD45RO, underwent positive selection for CCR7 and left out terminally differentiated effector memory CD45RA+ cells. Sequences were obtained from naive CD8+ T cells sorted from blood. The TCR originated in a man aged 25 to 40 in good health. The rearrangement uses TRBV7-2 and TRBJ2-7; 9 bases fit TRBD1. The CDR3 sequence: CASSSGQGAYEQYF. DNA of the CDR3: TGTGCCAGCAGCTCGGGACAGGGAGCCTACGAGCAGTACTTC. The whole variable domain, filled in from reference TRBV7-2 and TRBJ2-7, reads GAGVSQSPSNKVTEKGKDVELRCDPISGHTALYWYRQSLGQGLEFLIYFQGNSAPDKSGLPSDRFSAERTGGSVSTLTIQRTQQEDSAVYLCASSSGQGAYEQYFGPGTRLTVT.